This T cell receptor (beta chain) was sequenced in a study of T cells in Graves' hyperthyroidism and ophthalmopathy. The CDR3 has 15 residues. The germline gives CDR1 GTSNPN, CDR2 SVGIG (reference sequence). The ends were cut back, 1 base at V and 2 bases at J, with 12 bases in the middle. Hyperthyroidism, newly diagnosed and lasting under 2 months, affected patients aged 18 to 65. Exclusions: uncontrolled infection, other autoimmune disease, pregnancy, lactation. This clonotype came up many times. Antigen specificity is unknown. There were TCR beta CDR3 regions amplified from RNA transcripts. The HTBI primer set served for first-round RT-PCR of the TCR CDR3. TCRdb called the multiplex PCR reads again in MiXCR, with one record for every CDR3 protein. Among a few hundred thousand distinct CDR3 sequences listed, 15% to 18% were seen once. Overall study results and limits: Researchers found most expanded thyroid clonotypes above 0.001 in blood as well. A 13 V-J model separated ophthalmopathy from stable hyperthyroidism.

Sequencing was done on a sample of blood. This chain connects TRBV30 to TRBJ2-1, with a weak D call TRBD2 (7 bases). The clonotype originates from a woman under 30 with Graves' hyperthyroidism. The CDR3 reads CAWSEGGSPYNEQFF. The CDR3 DNA follows: TGTGCCTGGAGTGAGGGGGGGTCACCCTACAATGAGCAGTTCTTC.